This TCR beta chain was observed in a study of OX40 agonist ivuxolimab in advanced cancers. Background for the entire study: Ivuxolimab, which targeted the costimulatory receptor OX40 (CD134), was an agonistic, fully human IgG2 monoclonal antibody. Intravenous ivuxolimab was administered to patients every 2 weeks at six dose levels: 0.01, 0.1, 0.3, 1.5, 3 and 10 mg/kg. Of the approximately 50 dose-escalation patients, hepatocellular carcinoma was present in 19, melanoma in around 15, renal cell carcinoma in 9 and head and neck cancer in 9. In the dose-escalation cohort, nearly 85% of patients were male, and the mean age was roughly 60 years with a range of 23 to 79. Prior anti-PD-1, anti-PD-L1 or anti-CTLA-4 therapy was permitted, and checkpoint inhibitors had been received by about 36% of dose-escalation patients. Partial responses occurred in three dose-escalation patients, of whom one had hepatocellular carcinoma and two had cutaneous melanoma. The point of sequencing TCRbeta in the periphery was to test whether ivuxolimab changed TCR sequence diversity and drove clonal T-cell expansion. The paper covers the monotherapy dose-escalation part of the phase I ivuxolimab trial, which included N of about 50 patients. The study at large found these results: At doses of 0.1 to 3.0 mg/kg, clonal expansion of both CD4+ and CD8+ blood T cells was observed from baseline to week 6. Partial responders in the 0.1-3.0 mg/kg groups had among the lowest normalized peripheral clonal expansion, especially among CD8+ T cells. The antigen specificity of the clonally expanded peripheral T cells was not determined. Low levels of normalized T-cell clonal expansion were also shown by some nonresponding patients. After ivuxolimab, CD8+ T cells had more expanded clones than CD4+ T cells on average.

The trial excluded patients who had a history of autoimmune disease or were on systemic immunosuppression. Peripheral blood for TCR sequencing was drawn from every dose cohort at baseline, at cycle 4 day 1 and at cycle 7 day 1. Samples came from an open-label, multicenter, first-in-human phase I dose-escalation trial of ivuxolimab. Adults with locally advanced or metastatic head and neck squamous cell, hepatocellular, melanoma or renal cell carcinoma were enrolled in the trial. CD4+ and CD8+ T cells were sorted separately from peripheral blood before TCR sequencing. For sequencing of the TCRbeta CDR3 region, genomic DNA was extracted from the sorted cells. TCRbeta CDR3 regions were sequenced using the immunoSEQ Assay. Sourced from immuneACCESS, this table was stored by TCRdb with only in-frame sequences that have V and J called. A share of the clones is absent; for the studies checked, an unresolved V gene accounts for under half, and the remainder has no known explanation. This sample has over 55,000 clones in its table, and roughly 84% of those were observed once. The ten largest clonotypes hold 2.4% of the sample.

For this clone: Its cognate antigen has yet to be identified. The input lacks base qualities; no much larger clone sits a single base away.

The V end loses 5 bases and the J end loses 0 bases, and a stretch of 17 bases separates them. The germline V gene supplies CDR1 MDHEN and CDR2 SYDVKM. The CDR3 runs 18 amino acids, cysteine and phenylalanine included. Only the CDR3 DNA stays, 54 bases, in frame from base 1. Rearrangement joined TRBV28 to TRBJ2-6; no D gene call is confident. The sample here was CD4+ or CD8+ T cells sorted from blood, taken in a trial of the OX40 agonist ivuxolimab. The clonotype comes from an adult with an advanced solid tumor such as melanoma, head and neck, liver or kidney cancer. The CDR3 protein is CASSGSIGGASGANVLTF. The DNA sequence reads TGTGCCAGCAGTGGCTCCATTGGCGGAGCCTCTGGGGCCAACGTCCTGACTTTC.